This is a list of T cell receptor beta chains from one sample in a study of cytomegalovirus exposure and HLA in healthy donors. Clones were sequenced by immunoSEQ multiplex PCR, and TCRdb holds only the in-frame ones, with some missing. This sample has 95,000 to 150,000 clones, with roughly 70% found just once. The source material was PBMCs. The receptor set was obtained from a woman aged 40 to 50 in good health and CMV-seronegative. Each CDR3 is given with its conserved first and last residue. Each record gives: CDR3 DNA, CDR3 protein, D gene, J gene, V gene, clone size. D genes are given only for firm matches. Clone size appears in some rows only: once, few, many, or a class for an expanded clone.

TGTGCCACCCGGGACAGGGGGAATCAGCCCCAGCATTTT	CATRDRGNQPQHF	TRBD1	TRBJ1-5	TRBV2	.
TGTGCCAGCAGCTGGAGTGGATTGGACGAGCAGTACTTC	CASSWSGLDEQYF	.	TRBJ2-7	TRBV5-6	.
TGTGCCAGCAGCTTAGTTTTTATCAACAGAGAAAGAGGCTACACCTTC	CASSLVFINRERGYTF	.	TRBJ1-2	TRBV7-9	.
TGTGCCAGCAGCGTAGGATCTAGCGGGAGTCATCACATTCAGTACTTC	CASSVGSSGSHHIQYF	TRBD2	TRBJ2-4	TRBV7-9	.
TGCGCCAGCAGCCAGAGGACAGGGGTGACAGATACGCAGTATTTT	CASSQRTGVTDTQYF	TRBD1	TRBJ2-3	TRBV5-1	once
TGTGCCAGCAGTAGGGACTCCAACGAGCAGTACTTC	CASSRDSNEQYF	.	TRBJ2-7	TRBV2	.
TGTGCCAGCAGTGAGGACTGGAATTCACCCCTCCACTTT	CASSEDWNSPLHF	.	TRBJ1-6	TRBV2	few
TGCGCCAGCAGCGTAAGGTCGGGGGCCTACGAGCAGTACTTC	CASSVRSGAYEQYF	.	TRBJ2-7	TRBV5-1	.
TGTGCCAGCAGCCCTACAGGGACAACTAATGAAAAACTGTTTTTT	CASSPTGTTNEKLFF	.	TRBJ1-4	TRBV9	.
TGTGCCTGGAGTACCGGACAGGGTGAGGTTGAAGAAAAACTGTTTTTT	CAWSTGQGEVEEKLFF	TRBD1	TRBJ1-4	TRBV30	.
TGTGCCTGGGCACTGCGCTGGGCCCCGAACACCGGGGAGCTGTTTTTT	CAWALRWAPNTGELFF	.	TRBJ2-2	TRBV30	once
TGTGCCAGTAGTATACGTCCAGGGTACCAAGAGACCCAGTACTTC	CASSIRPGYQETQYF	.	TRBJ2-5	TRBV19	.
TGTGCCAGCAGTTTCCCGGGACAGGGTTACAATGAGCAGTTCTTC	CASSFPGQGYNEQFF	TRBD1	TRBJ2-1	TRBV28	.
TGTGCCAGCTCACTGGACGGACAGGTTAAAAACATTCAGTACTTC	CASSLDGQVKNIQYF	TRBD1	TRBJ2-4	TRBV18	.
TGCGCCAGCAGCCAAGGCCTTAGAAACACTGAAGCTTTCTTT	CASSQGLRNTEAFF	.	TRBJ1-1	TRBV4-1	.
TGCGCCAGCAGAGGGTGGACTAAGAATCTTAATGAAAAACTGTTTTTT	CASRGWTKNLNEKLFF	.	TRBJ1-4	TRBV5-1	once
TGCGCCAGCAGCCAAGGTTTACTAGCGGGGGGCGCCGCACCAGATACGCAGTATTTT	CASSQGLLAGGAAPDTQYF	TRBD2	TRBJ2-3	TRBV4-3	.
TGTGCCAACCTGCGGGGGCCCAATTCACCCCTCCACTTT	CANLRGPNSPLHF	.	TRBJ1-6	TRBV2	few
TGTGCCATCAGTGAGTCAGGAAGCGGGGGGAATCAAGGTGAGCAGTTCTTC	CAISESGSGGNQGEQFF	TRBD2	TRBJ2-1	TRBV10-3	.
TGTGCCAGCAGCCCCTCCGGGGAAGTCAATGAGCAGTTCTTC	CASSPSGEVNEQFF	.	TRBJ2-1	TRBV6-4	once
TGTGCCAGCAGTTTATCAACAGGGGCACTAACGGGTGGCTACACCTTC	CASSLSTGALTGGYTF	TRBD1	TRBJ1-2	TRBV28	.
TGTGCCAGCAGCATCACAGGGAGCGGAGAGACCCAGTACTTC	CASSITGSGETQYF	.	TRBJ2-5	TRBV6-5	.
TGTGCCAGCAGTTCCCTCTCACAGGGAACCTCCCAAGAGACCCAGTACTTC	CASSSLSQGTSQETQYF	.	TRBJ2-5	TRBV28	.
TGTGCCAGCAGTTACTCTCCAGACAGCCCCGAGCAGTACTTC	CASSYSPDSPEQYF	.	TRBJ2-7	TRBV6-5	.
TGTGCCAGCGAGGACAGGGATTCACCCCTCCACTTT	CASEDRDSPLHF	TRBD1	TRBJ1-6	TRBV2	.
TGTGCCACCAGCGCCGGGACAGGGGGCAACTATGGCTACACCTTC	CATSAGTGGNYGYTF	TRBD1	TRBJ1-2	TRBV15	.
TGTGCCAGCAGTGGACAGACAGGGGCTAACACTGAAGCTTTCTTT	CASSGQTGANTEAFF	TRBD1	TRBJ1-1	TRBV2	.
TGCGCCAGCAGCGCAGACAGGGGGCAAACTGAAGCTTTCTTT	CASSADRGQTEAFF	TRBD1	TRBJ1-1	TRBV5-1	.
TGTGCCAGCAGCCGGGCCCCCACGGGGTACACTGAAGCTTTCTTT	CASSRAPTGYTEAFF	.	TRBJ1-1	TRBV2	.
TGTGCCAGCAGCCCCCGACTAGCGGAATACAATGAGCAGTTCTTC	CASSPRLAEYNEQFF	TRBD2	TRBJ2-1	TRBV4-2	medium-sized
TGTGCCACCAGCAGGGACAGGACGGGCTATAATTCACCCCTCCACTTT	CATSRDRTGYNSPLHF	TRBD1	TRBJ1-6	TRBV15	.
TGCGCCAGCAGGTCGGGAACTAGTGTTTACGAGCAGTACTTC	CASRSGTSVYEQYF	.	TRBJ2-7	TRBV5-1	.
TGCAGCGTTGAAGAGGGCATGAACACTGAAGCTTTCTTT	CSVEEGMNTEAFF	.	TRBJ1-1	TRBV29-1	once
TGTGCCAGCAGTCCGGGACAGAGTAGCAATCAGCCCCAGCATTTT	CASSPGQSSNQPQHF	TRBD1	TRBJ1-5	TRBV2	.
TGCGCCAGCCATCTGGGGACAGGGGCCTACGAGCAGTACTTC	CASHLGTGAYEQYF	TRBD1	TRBJ2-7	TRBV10-2	.
TGTGCCAGCAGCTTAGCGCGGATAATTTCAACTAATGAAAAACTGTTTTTT	CASSLARIISTNEKLFF	.	TRBJ1-4	TRBV7-9	.
TGTGCCAGCAGTGACCCCCCAGCGGTATCCTACAATGAGCAGTTCTTC	CASSDPPAVSYNEQFF	.	TRBJ2-1	TRBV27	.
TGTGCCAGCAGCTTCCGACAGGGGGAAAGAGGAAACACCATATATTTT	CASSFRQGERGNTIYF	TRBD1	TRBJ1-3	TRBV5-4	once
TGTGCCAGCAGCATCCCCGGGGGGCCCTGGTTGGGATTC	CASSIPGGPWLGF	.	TRBJ2-7	TRBV6-6	.
TGTGCCAGCATGATTCAGGGCTATGGCTACACCTTC	CASMIQGYGYTF	.	TRBJ1-2	TRBV6-1	.
TGTGCCAGCAGCGGTGACAGGGGGCAGGGTGAAAAACTGGTTTTT	CASSGDRGQGEKLVF	TRBD1	TRBJ1-4	TRBV9	.
TGTGCCAGCAGCTCGCGGGGTTGGACAGATACGCAGTATTTT	CASSSRGWTDTQYF	.	TRBJ2-3	TRBV11-3	few
TGTGCCAGCAGCTTGGAGCCACTAGCGGGAGGGACCTACGAGCAGTACTTC	CASSLEPLAGGTYEQYF	TRBD2	TRBJ2-7	TRBV5-4	.
TGTGCCAGCAGCGGGACAGATGAGACTCCAACTAATGAAAAACTGTTTTTT	CASSGTDETPTNEKLFF	TRBD1	TRBJ1-4	TRBV7-8	.
TGTGCCAGTAGCCCTCAATCGGGCAGGGGCCCTGAAAAACTGTTTTTT	CASSPQSGRGPEKLFF	.	TRBJ1-4	TRBV19	.
TGTGCCAGCAGCTTAGTTGGGAGGGGAAACACCATATATTTT	CASSLVGRGNTIYF	.	TRBJ1-3	TRBV7-8	.
TGTGCCACCTCCTCAACAGGGCAAAATTCACCCCTCCACTTT	CATSSTGQNSPLHF	.	TRBJ1-6	TRBV19	.
TGTGCCAGCAGCCCTGGAGGGTTAGGAAACACCATATATTTT	CASSPGGLGNTIYF	.	TRBJ1-3	TRBV7-9	few
TGTGCCAGCAGCTCAGGGGGTTCTGGGGCCAACGTCCTGACTTTC	CASSSGGSGANVLTF	TRBD1	TRBJ2-6	TRBV9	once
TGTGCCAGTAGCCGACCAGGGTCTGGAAACACCATATATTTT	CASSRPGSGNTIYF	.	TRBJ1-3	TRBV19	.
TGTGCCAGCAGTTCACGACAGGGGGTGACCCAGTACTTC	CASSSRQGVTQYF	TRBD1	TRBJ2-5	TRBV27	.
TGTGCCAGCTCACGGGTAGCGGGGGTAGCAGATACGCAGTATTTT	CASSRVAGVADTQYF	TRBD2	TRBJ2-3	TRBV18	.
TGCAGCGTTGAAGAGAGAGGACAGGGGAATTGGGGAAAACTGTTTTTT	CSVEERGQGNWGKLFF	TRBD1	TRBJ1-4	TRBV29-1	few
TGTGCCAGCTCACCACCGACCAGGGGTACTGAAGCTTTCTTT	CASSPPTRGTEAFF	.	TRBJ1-1	TRBV18	.
TGTGCCAGCAGCAAACGACTAGCGGGAGGGTACAATGAGCAGTTCTTC	CASSKRLAGGYNEQFF	TRBD2	TRBJ2-1	TRBV7-8	.
TGTGCCAGCAGTGAAGCGGCAGGGGGTACTTACAATGAGCAGTTCTTC	CASSEAAGGTYNEQFF	TRBD1	TRBJ2-1	TRBV6-1	.
TGTGCCAGCAGCCCCGAGGGTAGTCCCTCCCACGAGCAGTACTTC	CASSPEGSPSHEQYF	.	TRBJ2-7	TRBV9	.
TGTGCCAGCAGCTTAGGAGTTTCCCAGCCCCAGCATTTT	CASSLGVSQPQHF	.	TRBJ1-5	TRBV11-2	few
TGTGCCAGCAGTTTCTCCGGCACAGATACGCAGTATTTT	CASSFSGTDTQYF	.	TRBJ2-3	TRBV27	.